By sample fraction, the clone carrying this T cell receptor beta chain is medium-sized (0.01 to 0.1%). Antigen: not known. This entry is derived from a study of OX40 agonist ivuxolimab in advanced cancers. Study in general: Of the participants, around 43% had some prior anti-PD-1, anti-PD-L1 or anti-CTLA-4 therapy, which was allowed. Study-level results: CD8+ T cells (on average) carried more expanded clones than CD4+ T cells.

TCRdb's copy holds only in-frame clones and misses some; the assay was immunoSEQ multiplex PCR. The repertoire holds tens of thousands of clones, with approximately 90% as singletons. The CDR3 totals 15 residues. The ends lost 2 bases at V and 2 bases at J; junction bases unmatched: 2. CDR1 MNHNS and CDR2 SASEGT come from the germline V gene. The specimen was CD4+ or CD8+ T cells sorted from blood, collected in a trial of the OX40 agonist ivuxolimab. The J gene is TRBJ1-3, the V gene TRBV6-1, with 8 bases fitting TRBD1. The source is an adult with an advanced solid tumor such as melanoma, head and neck, liver or kidney cancer. CDR3 in amino acids: CASSELRGPGNTIYF. In DNA, the CDR3 is TGTGCCAGCAGTGAACTCAGGGGGCCTGGAAACACCATATATTTT.